Each of the 20 T cell receptor beta chains below was sequenced from the same sample in a study of blood T cell repertoires in COVID-19. This table comes from immunoSEQ multiplex PCR, and its TCRdb copy is limited to in-frame clones, with some not included. Here the sample spans more than 90,000 clones, more than 75% being singletons. Source material: peripheral blood. The receptors were sampled from a man aged 80 or over with acute or convalescent COVID-19.

This clone has a handful of counts. V is TRBV19 and J is TRBJ2-1; 7 bases fit TRBD1. J was trimmed by 7 bases and V by 6 bases; bases with no gene match: 3. The CDR3 runs to 12 residues. Germline V CDR1 and CDR2: LNHDA, SQIVND (reference sequence). Here the CDR3 reads CASSLTGNEQFF. In DNA form, the CDR3 reads TGTGCCAGTAGCCTGACAGGGAATGAGCAGTTCTTC. Supplemented by reference TRBV19 and TRBJ2-1, the full variable domain reads DGGITQSPKYLFRKEGQNVTLSCEQNLNHDAMYWYRQDPGQGLRLIYYSQIVNDFQKGDIAEGYSVSREKKESFPLTVTSAQKNPTAFYLCASSLTGNEQFFGPGTRLTVL.

The chain links TRBV10-1 to TRBJ2-7; TRBD1 might be the D (5 bases). The CDR3 sequence is 14 residues long. Germline V CDR1 and CDR2: WNHNN, SYGVQD (reference sequence). V was cut by 3 bases and J by 5 bases, with 14 bases left in between. The CDR3 protein is CASSDRQGSDEQYF. As DNA, the CDR3 is TGCGCCAGCAGTGATCGCCAGGGTTCCGACGAGCAGTACTTC.

In this sample, this clone turned up once. The chain is built from TRBV5-4 and TRBJ2-3; no reliable D call. The CDR3 loop spans 15 amino acids. The V gene lost 3 bases and the J gene lost 2 bases, with 13 bases spanning the gap. The V gene's germline CDR1 is SGHNT and CDR2 YYREEE (reference sequence). The CDR3 reads CASSSGSTDTDTQYF. The CDR3 nucleotides read TGTGCCAGCAGCTCAGGCTCTACTGACACAGATACGCAGTATTTT. Full variable domain (rest looked up from reference TRBV5-4 and TRBJ2-3): ETGVTQSPTHLIKTRGQQVTLRCSSQSGHNTVSWYQQALGQGPQFIFQYYREEENGRGNFPPRFSGLQFPNYSSELNVNALELDDSALYLCASSSGSTDTDTQYFGPGTRLTVL.

The chain combines TRBV7-9 with TRBJ1-2; perhaps TRBD1 as D (5 bases). The CDR3 has 15 amino acids. Per germline, CDR1 SEHNR and CDR2 FQNEAQ (reference sequence). Trimming removed 5 bases from V and 6 bases from J, with 19 bases in between. The CDR3 protein is CASSPGGLQSHGYTF. The CDR3 DNA reads TGTGCCAGCAGCCCCGGGGGACTCCAATCGCATGGCTACACCTTC.

This clone was observed a single time. The chain uses TRBV27 and TRBJ2-1; the match to TRBD2 covers 8 bases. V was pared by 2 bases and J by 9 bases, with 15 bases of the junction left unmatched. Germline lookup yields CDR1 MNHEY and CDR2 SMNVEV (reference sequence). This CDR3 has 17 amino acids. CDR3 in amino acids: CASSLTLRATGGIEQFF. The CDR3 bases are TGTGCCAGCAGTTTAACCCTCCGGGCAACGGGGGGGATTGAGCAGTTCTTC.

V is TRBV6-5 and J is TRBJ1-2, with 7 bases fitting TRBD1. Germline CDR1 is MNHEY and CDR2 is SVGAGI. The ends lost 9 bases at V and 5 bases at J; junction bases unmatched: 6. The length of the CDR3 is 12 residues. CDR3 amino acids: CASQGGVYGYTF. The CDR3 DNA is TGTGCCAGTCAGGGGGGAGTTTATGGCTACACCTTC.

The chain recombines TRBV5-6 with TRBJ2-4; a weak D match, TRBD2 (6 bases). Germline-derived CDR1 and CDR2 are SGHDT and YYEEEE. Trimming cost V 4 bases and J 0 bases, with 8 bases left between them. CDR3 length equals 14 residues. The DNA for the CDR3 is TGTGCCAGCAGCCCGGGACTAGCCAAAAACATTCAGTACTTC. This codes for CASSPGLAKNIQYF. Combining the CDR3 with reference TRBV5-6 and TRBJ2-4 gives the whole variable domain DAGVTQSPTHLIKTRGQQVTLRCSPKSGHDTVSWYQQALGQGPQFIFQYYEEEERQRGNFPDRFSGHQFPNYSSELNVNALLLGDSALYLCASSPGLAKNIQYFGAGTRLSVL.

The chain is built from TRBV24-1 and TRBJ1-2; D might be TRBD1 (5 bases). The V gene's germline CDR1 is KGHDR and CDR2 SFDVKD. This CDR3 contains 15 residues. V lost 3 bases, J lost 2 bases, and 12 bases lay in between. The CDR3 reads CATSDPTGANYGYTF. The CDR3 coding sequence is TGTGCCACCAGTGATCCCACAGGAGCCAACTATGGCTACACCTTC.

The chain recombines TRBV7-6 with TRBJ1-1, with D possibly matching TRBD1 (6 bases). The germline gives CDR1 SGHVS, CDR2 FNYEAQ. The CDR3 runs 16 residues. Trimming shortened V by 2 bases and J by 0 bases, and 13 bases separated the two germline ends. The CDR3 reads CASSLTTGNMNTEAFF. Written as DNA, the CDR3 is TGTGCCAGCAGCTTAACGACAGGAAACATGAACACTGAAGCTTTCTTT.

This clone appeared once. The V and J genes are TRBV19 and TRBJ1-1; 7 positions agree with TRBD1. The trim removed 4 bases at V and 1 base at J, leaving 3 bases unmatched. This CDR3 spans 14 amino acids. Germline-derived CDR1 and CDR2 are LNHDA and SQIVND (reference sequence). In nucleotides, the CDR3 is TGTGCCAGTAGTACCCGGACAGGGAACACTGAAGCTTTCTTT. Encoded protein: CASSTRTGNTEAFF.

The chain uses TRBV3-1 (or the pseudogene TRBV3-2) and TRBJ2-3, with a possible D match to TRBD1 (6 bases). Germline values: CDR1 LGHDT, CDR2 YNNKEL (reference sequence). V was trimmed by 2 bases and J by 3 bases, leaving 9 bases between them. The CDR3 runs to 14 residues. The CDR3 here is CASSQTRGTDTQYF. CDR3 DNA sequence: TGTGCCAGCAGCCAAACCAGGGGAACAGATACGCAGTATTTT.

This chain connects TRBV30 to TRBJ2-1; TRBD2 aligns across 10 bases. The length of the CDR3 is 16 residues. J gave up 6 bases and V 4 bases, and 12 bases lay outside the gene matches. The germline gives CDR1 GTSNPN, CDR2 SVGIG (reference sequence). CDR3: CAWNPGLAGVFNEQFF. CDR3 sequence (DNA): TGTGCCTGGAACCCGGGGCTAGCGGGAGTATTCAATGAGCAGTTCTTC.

J is TRBJ1-2 and V is TRBV11-2; D remains unclear. The CDR3 loop spans 13 amino acids. V gave up 2 bases and J gave up 4 bases, with 8 bases separating them. CDR1 is SGHAT and CDR2 is FQNNGV in the germline V gene. CDR3 bases: TGTGCCAGCAGCTTAAGTCCGCGCTATGGCTACACCTTC. This codes for CASSLSPRYGYTF.

The chain combines TRBV19 with TRBJ2-1; 7 nucleotides line up with TRBD1. This CDR3 comprises 14 residues. CDR1 LNHDA and CDR2 SQIVND come from the germline V gene (reference sequence). With 3 bases clipped from V and 3 bases from J, the junction kept 2 bases outside the gene matches. The CDR3 sequence is CASSIRDSYNEQFF. The CDR3 nucleotides read TGTGCCAGTAGTATCCGGGACAGCTACAATGAGCAGTTCTTC.

This clone was picked up one time. The J gene is TRBJ2-4, the V gene TRBV7-2; no clear D gene. Trimming removed 2 bases from V and 0 bases from J, with 11 bases in between. CDR3 length: 16 residues. Germline V gene lookup returns CDR1 SGHTA and CDR2 FQGNSA. The CDR3 DNA sequence: TGTGCCAGCAGCTTAACTGGCGGCTTAGCCAAAAACATTCAGTACTTC. It yields the protein CASSLTGGLAKNIQYF.

V and J are TRBV7-9 and TRBJ2-7, with D possibly matching TRBD1 (6 bases). Trimming removed 1 base at V and 4 bases at J, with 11 bases between. Per the germline V gene, CDR1 is SEHNR and CDR2 is FQNEAQ (reference sequence). CDR3 length: 14 amino acids. CDR3 in amino acids: CASSLVGTSYEQYF. CDR3 DNA: TGTGCCAGCAGCTTAGTCGGGACAAGTTACGAGCAGTACTTC.

The chain combines TRBV6-2 or TRBV6-3 with TRBJ2-7, with 9 bases matching TRBD2. The germline V gene encodes CDR1 MNHEY and CDR2 SVGEGT. The CDR3 totals 17 residues. With 2 bases clipped from V and 3 bases from J, the junction kept 11 bases outside the gene matches. The CDR3 DNA reads as TGTGCCAGCAGTTACCGAATAGCGGGAGCCCACGTCTACGAGCAGTACTTC. This gives the protein CASSYRIAGAHVYEQYF.

This chain uses TRBV11-2 with TRBJ1-2; 8 bases line up with TRBD1. The CDR3 is made up of 14 amino acids. Germline V gene lookup returns CDR1 SGHAT and CDR2 FQNNGV. V shed 1 base, J shed 4 bases, and the junction held 2 bases outside the gene matches. The DNA for the CDR3 is TGTGCCAGCAGCTTAGGGACAGGGTTCTATGGCTACACCTTC. Translating it yields CASSLGTGFYGYTF. The variable domain in full, with the rest retrieved from reference TRBV11-2 and TRBJ1-2, is EAGVAQSPRYKIIEKRQSVAFWCNPISGHATLYWYQQILGQGPKLLIQFQNNGVVDDSQLPKDRFSAERLKGVDSTLKIQPAKLEDSAVYLCASSLGTGFYGYTFGSGTRLTVV.

This clone occurred many times. CDR3 in DNA: TGTGCCAGCAGCTCGAGGACAAGCTCCTACAATGAGCAGTTCTTC. It translates to CASSSRTSSYNEQFF. The chain employs TRBV11-2 and TRBJ2-1, with D tentatively TRBD1 (5 bases). Germline loops: CDR1 SGHAT, CDR2 FQNNGV. This CDR3 region has 15 residues. The V end was cut by 4 bases, the J end by 0 bases, with 10 bases between.

A single count supports this clone. The rearrangement uses TRBV10-1 and TRBJ2-3; 9 bases are a match to TRBD2. The CDR3 runs to 15 residues. V lost 2 bases and J lost 10; bases outside the gene matches: 10. In germline, CDR1 is WNHNN, CDR2 SYGVQD (reference sequence). The DNA of the CDR3 is TGCGCCAGCAGTGAGGGGCTAGCGGGATGGGAACCGCAGTATTTT. Amino acid sequence: CASSEGLAGWEPQYF.